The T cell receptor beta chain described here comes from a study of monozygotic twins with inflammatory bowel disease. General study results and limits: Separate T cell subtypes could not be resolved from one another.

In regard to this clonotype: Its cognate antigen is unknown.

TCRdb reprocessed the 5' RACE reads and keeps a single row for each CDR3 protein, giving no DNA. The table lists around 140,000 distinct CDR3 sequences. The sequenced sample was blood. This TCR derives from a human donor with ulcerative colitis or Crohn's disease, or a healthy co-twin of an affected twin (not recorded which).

The CDR3 protein is CASSFDGRGANNSPLHF. The V and J genes are TRBV6-2 or TRBV6-3 and TRBJ1-6; without DNA, the TCRdb call of TRBD1 cannot be checked. The length of the CDR3 is 17 residues. Germline CDR1 and CDR2: MNHEY and SVGEGT.